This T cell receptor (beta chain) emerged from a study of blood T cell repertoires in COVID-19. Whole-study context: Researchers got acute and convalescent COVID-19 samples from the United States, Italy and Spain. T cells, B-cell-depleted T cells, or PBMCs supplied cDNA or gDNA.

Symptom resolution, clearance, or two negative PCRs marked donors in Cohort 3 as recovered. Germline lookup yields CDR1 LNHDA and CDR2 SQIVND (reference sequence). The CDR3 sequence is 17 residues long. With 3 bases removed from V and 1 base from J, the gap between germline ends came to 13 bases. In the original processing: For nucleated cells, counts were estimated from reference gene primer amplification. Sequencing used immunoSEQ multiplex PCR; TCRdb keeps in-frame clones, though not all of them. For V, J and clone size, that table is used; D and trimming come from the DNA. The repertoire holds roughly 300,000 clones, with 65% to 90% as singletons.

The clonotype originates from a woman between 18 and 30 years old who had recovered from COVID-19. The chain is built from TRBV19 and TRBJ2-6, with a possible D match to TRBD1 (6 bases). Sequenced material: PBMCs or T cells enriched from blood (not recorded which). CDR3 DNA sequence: TGTGCCAGTAGTATGACAGGTTCCATTTCTGGGGCCAACGTCCTGACTTTC. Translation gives CASSMTGSISGANVLTF.